These 20 T cell receptor beta chains were all obtained from the same sample, sequenced in a study of technical replicates of blood from a handful of donors listed by TCRdb under 2017. The library was produced with the immunoSEQ multiplex PCR assay. TCRdb stores this immuneACCESS table with in-frame sequences only. Part of the clones is absent; in the studies checked, under half of the shortfall reflects unresolved V genes, and no reason is known for the rest. This sample holds about 82,000 clones; 96% were observed only once. Of the sample, 0.37% is held by the ten largest clones. Material: T cells isolated from PBMCs. The receptors shown here come from a human donor in good health.

The CDR3 DNA is TGTGCCAGCACCCCAGACAGCTACGAGCAGTACTTC. Protein product: CASTPDSYEQYF. V gene TRBV28 combines with J gene TRBJ2-7; perhaps TRBD1 as D (5 bases). Looked up from germline, CDR1 is MDHEN and CDR2 is SYDVKM. Between the trimmed V and J ends, which lost 7 bases and 3 bases, there was a span of 10 bases. CDR3 length equals 12 residues.

The V gene is TRBV7-3, the J gene TRBJ1-1, with 10 bases matching TRBD1. The trim removed 6 bases at V and 7 bases at J, leaving 8 bases unmatched. Germline CDR1 reads SGHTA; CDR2 reads FQGTGA. The length of the CDR3 is 14 residues. DNA for the CDR3: TGTGCCAGCAGATCCGGGACAGGGGCTGATGAAGCTTTCTTT. It specifies CASRSGTGADEAFF.

This chain joins TRBV14 and TRBJ1-1; D gene unclear. The germline V gene has CDR1 SGHDN and CDR2 FVKESK. V lost 5 bases and J lost 1, with 8 bases in between. This CDR3 is built from 13 residues. CDR3 sequence: CASSVSSNTEAFF. In DNA, the CDR3 is TGTGCCAGCAGCGTTTCGTCGAACACTGAAGCTTTCTTT.

CDR3 sequence reads: CASSDWGVYEQYF. The CDR3 DNA sequence: TGTGCCAGCAGTGACTGGGGGGTCTACGAGCAGTACTTC. V is TRBV25-1 and J is TRBJ2-7; D is possibly TRBD2 (6 bases). The CDR3 covers 13 residues. Trimming cost V 3 bases and J 3 bases, with 9 bases left between them. Germline V gene data show CDR1 as MGHDK and CDR2 as SYGVNS.

The J gene is TRBJ2-7, the V gene TRBV10-3, with 7 bases lining up with TRBD2. The CDR3 loop spans 14 amino acids. Unmatched junction bases numbered 4, after V lost 0 bases and J lost 5 bases. Germline loops: CDR1 ENHRY, CDR2 SYGVKD. The CDR3 region is CAISESAGAHEQYF. For the CDR3, the DNA is TGTGCCATCAGTGAGTCGGCGGGAGCCCACGAGCAGTACTTC.

The chain couples TRBV29-1 to TRBJ1-1, with a possible D match to TRBD1 (5 bases). In germline, CDR1 is SQVTM, CDR2 ANQGSEA. Between the trimmed V and J ends, which lost 4 bases and 2 bases, there was a span of 17 bases. CDR3 length equals 15 residues. CDR3 DNA: TGCAGCGTTGTTCCAACCACCGACAGCAACACTGAAGCTTTCTTT. It translates to CSVVPTTDSNTEAFF.

The chain has TRBV7-9 and TRBJ2-5; 7 positions match TRBD1. The germline V gene has CDR1 SEHNR and CDR2 FQNEAQ (reference sequence). The V segment lost 3 bases and the J segment 2 bases; nucleotides outside the gene matches: 6. The CDR3 runs 15 residues. As DNA, the CDR3 is TGTGCCAGCAGCTTCCCAGGGGGTAGACAAGAGACCCAGTACTTC. Protein: CASSFPGGRQETQYF.

The J gene is TRBJ2-1, the V gene TRBV4-2, with 15 bases matching TRBD2. V was clipped by 0 bases and J by 12 bases; unmatched bases: 6. The length of the CDR3 is 16 residues. Germline V CDR1 and CDR2: LGHNA, YNFKEQ. Here the CDR3 DNA reads TGTGCCAGCAGCCAAGATAGGACTAGCGGGAGGGGTGTGCAGTTCTTC. This codes for CASSQDRTSGRGVQFF.

The chain employs TRBV2 and TRBJ2-1, with TRBD2 matching over 8 bases. The V segment lost 6 bases and the J segment 0 bases; nucleotides outside the gene matches: 7. The V gene's germline CDR1 is SNHLY and CDR2 FYNNEI. The CDR3 length is 16 residues. The CDR3 bases are TGTGCCAGCAGACTAGCGGAAACGGGCTCCTACAATGAGCAGTTCTTC. This gives the protein CASRLAETGSYNEQFF.

The chain recombines TRBV15 with TRBJ1-3; no clear D. Trimming removed 4 bases from V and 0 bases from J, with 13 bases in between. The CDR3 is made up of 16 amino acids. Per germline, CDR1 LNHNV and CDR2 YYDKDF (reference sequence). The CDR3 DNA reads as TGTGCCACCAGCAAACAAAGAGGCTCCTCTGGAAACACCATATATTTT. Translation: CATSKQRGSSGNTIYF.

The chain employs TRBV7-9 and TRBJ2-1; D perhaps matches TRBD2 (5 bases). Trimming left V 1 base short and J 0 bases short, with 7 bases between. The CDR3 sequence is 15 residues long. Germline V CDR1 and CDR2: SEHNR, FQNEAQ (reference sequence). CDR3 in amino acids: CASSLVLVSYNEQFF. The CDR3 nucleotides read TGTGCCAGCAGCTTAGTACTAGTCTCCTACAATGAGCAGTTCTTC.

V and J are TRBV7-9 and TRBJ2-7, with 7 bases fitting TRBD1. V lost 0 bases to trimming and J lost 2 bases; unmatched junction nucleotides: 1. Looked up from germline, CDR1 is SEHNR and CDR2 is FQNEAQ (reference sequence). There are 14 residues in the CDR3. The CDR3: CASSLAGTAYEQYF. The DNA for the CDR3 is TGTGCCAGCAGCTTAGCCGGGACAGCCTACGAGCAGTACTTC.

The chain combines TRBV18 with TRBJ2-7; 10 bases agree with TRBD2. Per germline, CDR1 KGHSH and CDR2 LQKENI. J was trimmed by 7 bases and V by 6 bases; bases with no gene match: 9. The CDR3 extends over 14 amino acids. The CDR3 bases are TGTGCCAGCTCCCTGAGCGGGAGGGGTCCTGAGCAGTACTTC. Translation: CASSLSGRGPEQYF.

V usage is TRBV25-1 and J usage is TRBJ1-5, with no clear D. V shed 4 bases and J shed 11 bases, with 9 bases lying between them. Germline V gene sequence: CDR1 MGHDK, CDR2 SYGVNS. CDR3 length: 11 residues. The CDR3 coding sequence is TGTGCCAGCAGTGCCGACGGGTCCCAGCATTTT. Its translation is CASSADGSQHF.

The chain combines TRBV29-1 with TRBJ2-1; the match to TRBD2 covers 9 bases. The CDR3 is 12 residues long. V was pared by 4 bases and J by 8 bases, with 3 bases of the junction left unmatched. The germline V gene has CDR1 SQVTM and CDR2 ANQGSEA. The CDR3 spells CSVGSGSDEQFF. Here the CDR3 DNA reads TGCAGCGTTGGTAGCGGGAGCGATGAGCAGTTCTTC.

The chain has TRBV4-2 and TRBJ1-4; 10 bases are shared with TRBD1. Germline-derived CDR1 and CDR2 are LGHNA and YNFKEQ. Trimming took 2 bases from V and 6 from J; bases not matched to a gene: 3. The CDR3 extends over 15 amino acids. The CDR3 is CASSQPGTGDEKLFF. The CDR3 DNA follows: TGTGCCAGCAGCCAACCCGGGACAGGGGATGAAAAACTGTTTTTT.

The chain carries TRBV5-6 and TRBJ1-2; 7 bases line up with TRBD1. The CDR3 is 16 amino acids. The germline V gene encodes CDR1 SGHDT and CDR2 YYEEEE. The V gene end was trimmed by 1 base and the J gene end by 4 bases; junction bases not matched to a gene: 10. CDR3 DNA sequence: TGTGCCAGCAGCTTGCCCCGGGACCCAGGGGGCTATGGCTACACCTTC. This sequence encodes CASSLPRDPGGYGYTF. The variable domain in full, with the rest retrieved from reference TRBV5-6 and TRBJ1-2, is DAGVTQSPTHLIKTRGQQVTLRCSPKSGHDTVSWYQQALGQGPQFIFQYYEEEERQRGNFPDRFSGHQFPNYSSELNVNALLLGDSALYLCASSLPRDPGGYGYTFGSGTRLTVV.

The V gene is TRBV7-8, the J gene TRBJ2-3; no firm D call. The CDR3 loop spans 14 amino acids. V lost 5 bases and J lost 5, with 14 bases in between. The germline V gene encodes CDR1 SGHVS and CDR2 FQNEAQ. The CDR3 loop reads CASSVGEFVDTQYF. As DNA, the CDR3 is TGTGCCAGCAGCGTCGGTGAATTTGTAGATACGCAGTATTTT. Filled out from reference TRBV7-8 and TRBJ2-3, the complete variable domain reads GAGVSQSPRYKVAKRGQDVALRCDPISGHVSLFWYQQALGQGPEFLTYFQNEAQLDKSGLPSDRFFAERPEGSVSTLKIQRTQQEDSAVYLCASSVGEFVDTQYFGPGTRLTVL.

Here the CDR3 DNA reads TGTGCCAGCAGAGTTTCCGTTCATGAGCCTGGCTACACCTTC. It is translated as CASRVSVHEPGYTF. The chain employs TRBV2 and TRBJ1-2; D not certain. Per the germline V gene, CDR1 is SNHLY and CDR2 is FYNNEI. Deletions cut 6 bases from V and 7 bases from J, with 18 bases between. This CDR3 region has 14 residues.

The rearrangement links TRBV7-9 to TRBJ2-5; 8 nucleotides agree with TRBD1. This CDR3 has 17 residues. Per the germline V gene, CDR1 is SEHNR and CDR2 is FQNEAQ (reference sequence). The junction had 14 bases not matched to a gene; V was cut back by 4 bases and J by 4 bases. CDR3 coding DNA: TGTGCCAGCAGCTCACAAACTCCCAGGGGGCGCATAGAGACCCAGTACTTC. Protein sequence: CASSSQTPRGRIETQYF.